The 15 T cell receptor beta chains in this list originate from one sample, sequenced in a study of glioma-infiltrating T cells. TCR alpha and beta CDR3 regions were amplified from RNA using iRepertoire nested multiplex PCR. TCRdb recomputed calls from the multiplex PCR reads with MiXCR, one row per CDR3 protein. The sample records some 90,000 distinct CDR3 sequences, 35% to 45% being singletons. Sequenced sample: glioma tissue, nonneoplastic brain tissue, or PBMCs (not recorded which). The receptors here all came from a human donor with low-grade glioma or glioblastoma, undergoing nonglioma brain surgery, or in good health (not recorded which).

About this clonotype: At one end the junction does not follow the germline gene, possibly because of a read error. This chain links TRBV14 with TRBJ1-5; D ambiguous. Germline V gives CDR1 SGHDN, CDR2 FVKESK. The CDR3 spans 13 residues. For the CDR3, the DNA is TGTGCCAGCAGCCAAGATCCCGTGCGTAATGAGCATTTC. Translated: CASSQDPVRNEHF. The full variable domain, rest sourced from reference TRBV14 and TRBJ1-5, is EAGVTQFPSHSVIEKGQTVTLRCDPISGHDNLYWYRRVMGKEIKFLLHFVKESKQDESGMPNNRFLAERTGGTYSTLKVQPAELEDSGVYFCASSQDPVRNEHFGDGTRLSIL.

Ten or more counts support this clonotype. The J gene is TRBJ1-5, the V gene TRBV5-4; the D gene is possibly TRBD1 (6 bases). Germline-derived CDR1 and CDR2 are SGHNT and YYREEE (reference sequence). V was clipped by 3 bases and J by 5 bases, with 12 bases between them. The CDR3 is 14 residues long. Here the CDR3 reads CASSSGAGDQPQHF. Here the CDR3 DNA reads TGTGCCAGCAGCTCGGGCGCAGGGGATCAGCCCCAGCATTTT.

This clonotype was counted at least ten times. For the CDR3, the DNA is TGTGCCAGCAGCCAAGGAGCTAACTATGGCTACACCTTC. Residues: CASSQGANYGYTF. The chain has TRBV16 and TRBJ1-2; D uncertain. The germline CDR1 and CDR2 sequences are KGHSY and FQNENV. The CDR3 spans 13 residues. Trimming took 2 bases from V and 0 from J, leaving 4 bases between them.

On this clonotype itself: Sequence at one end of the junction differs from germline and may be a read error. The rearrangement uses TRBV6-2 or TRBV6-3 and TRBJ2-3, with D uncertain. The germline V gene encodes CDR1 MNHEY and CDR2 SVGEGT. The CDR3 has 13 amino acids. The DNA of the CDR3 is TGTGCCAGCAGTCACAGAGGAGCAGATAGGCAGAATTTT. This sequence encodes CASSHRGADRQNF.

This clonotype occurred many times. V gene TRBV6-1 combines with J gene TRBJ2-4; D possibly corresponds to TRBD2 (7 bases). V was clipped by 5 bases and J by 6 bases, with 20 bases between them. The CDR3 has 16 amino acids. Germline V lookup: CDR1 MNHNS, CDR2 SASEGT. The CDR3 reads CASSYPPGGLGNIQYF. Here the CDR3 DNA reads TGTGCCAGCAGTTACCCACCGGGGGGCCTGGGAAACATTCAGTACTTC.

Comment on this clonotype: This CDR3 fails to terminate in the conserved phenylalanine or tryptophan, so it likely reflects a read error. The J gene is TRBJ2-2, the V gene TRBV20-1; D is undetermined. Germline CDR1 and CDR2: DFQATT and SNEGSKA (reference sequence). CDR3 length: 15 amino acids. The DNA of the CDR3 is TGCAGTGCTGGAGATGGTGGGATGAACACCGGGGAGCTGTTTCTT. Amino acid sequence: CSAGDGGMNTGELFL.

The V gene is TRBV6-2 or TRBV6-3, the J gene TRBJ2-1, with D perhaps TRBD1 (6 bases). Trimming removed 8 bases at V and 7 bases at J, with 18 bases between. The CDR3 sequence is 14 residues long. Germline V lookup: CDR1 MNHEY, CDR2 SVGEGT. The CDR3 nucleotides are TGTGCCAGCTACGAGTTCCCAGGACAGAATGAGCAGTTCTTC. Residues: CASYEFPGQNEQFF.

Note on this clonotype: The final CDR3 position lacks the conserved phenylalanine or tryptophan, pointing to a likely read error. This chain links TRBV12-3 or TRBV12-4 with TRBJ2-1; D gene uncertain. CDR3 length: 16 amino acids. For the CDR3, the DNA is TGTGCCAGCACCGACCTTATGGCCAACGTGTACAATAAGCAGTTCCTC. It encodes CASTDLMANVYNKQFL.

The CDR3 nucleotides are TGTGCCACCAGCAGGGACAATAGCGGGGCAAGCGAAGATACGCAGTATTTT. This encodes CATSRDNSGASEDTQYF. The chain employs TRBV15 and TRBJ2-3; 8 bases agree with TRBD2. V gave up 3 bases and J gave up 5 bases; unmatched junction bases: 13. Germline-derived CDR1 and CDR2 are LNHNV and YYDKDF (reference sequence). The CDR3 is made up of 17 amino acids.

This clonotype was observed at least ten times. V usage is TRBV14 and J usage is TRBJ1-3; D gene unclear. Germline V gene lookup returns CDR1 SGHDN and CDR2 FVKESK. The CDR3 is 15 residues long. V was cut by 1 base and J by 0 bases, with 7 bases left in between. CDR3 residues: CASSQGGGSGNTIYF. CDR3 sequence (DNA): TGTGCCAGCAGCCAAGGGGGTGGCTCTGGAAACACCATATATTTT. Variable domain in full (rest from reference TRBV14 and TRBJ1-3): EAGVTQFPSHSVIEKGQTVTLRCDPISGHDNLYWYRRVMGKEIKFLLHFVKESKQDESGMPNNRFLAERTGGTYSTLKVQPAELEDSGVYFCASSQGGGSGNTIYFGEGSWLTVV.

The J gene is TRBJ1-6, the V gene TRBV27, with D perhaps matching TRBD1 (5 bases). Deletions cut 5 bases from V and 9 bases from J, with 17 bases between. This CDR3 comprises 15 residues. Germline lookup yields CDR1 MNHEY and CDR2 SMNVEV (reference sequence). The chain's CDR3 is CASSPQPGSGSPLHF. For the CDR3, the DNA is TGTGCCAGCAGTCCACAGCCAGGGAGTGGTTCACCCCTCCACTTT.

In the case of this clonotype: With a much larger clone just one base away, this may be a read error. The genes are TRBV19 and TRBJ1-2; D remains unclear. The CDR3 extends over 13 amino acids. The germline V gene has CDR1 LNHDA and CDR2 SQIVND (reference sequence). Trimming took 3 bases from V and 8 from J, leaving 13 bases between them. CDR3 bases: TGTGCCAGTAGTATTTCACTAGAGCGAGGCTACACCTTC. Residues: CASSISLERGYTF.

The table lists this clonotype with many counts. This chain links TRBV20-1 with TRBJ2-4; tentatively, D is TRBD2 (6 bases). The CDR3 extends over 14 amino acids. Germline V gene sequence: CDR1 DFQATT, CDR2 SNEGSKA (reference sequence). Trimming cost V 0 bases and J 6 bases, with 12 bases left between them. CDR3 in DNA: TGCAGTGCTAGAGAGCGGACTATTAGAAACATTCAGTACTTC. Translation: CSARERTIRNIQYF.

This clonotype showed up many times. V usage is TRBV10-3 and J usage is TRBJ2-7, with D uncertain. Germline loops: CDR1 ENHRY, CDR2 SYGVKD. V gave up 0 bases and J gave up 2 bases, with 11 bases separating them. The CDR3 sequence is 15 residues long. The CDR3 nucleotides are TGTGCCATCAGTGAGTCGTCCAGTCCAGCCTACGAGCAGTACTTC. Translation: CAISESSSPAYEQYF.

A note on this clonotype: Relative to the germline gene, one junction end is altered; a read error may explain this. The rearrangement links TRBV20-1 to TRBJ1-1, with a possible D match to TRBD1 (5 bases). Per germline, CDR1 DFQATT and CDR2 SNEGSKA (reference sequence). The CDR3 has 14 residues. The CDR3 here is CNATRTRGNTEAFF. The DNA for the CDR3 is TGCAATGCGACAAGGACACGGGGGAACACTGAGGCTTTCTTT.